This is a list of T cell receptor beta chains from one sample in a study of T-cell reconstitution after alpha-beta-depleted transplantation in children. One entry per CDR3 protein, called by TCRdb with MiXCR from the PCR reads. The sample shows just over 950,000 distinct CDR3 sequences, less than 30% of them seen only once. Sequences were derived from PBMCs, mostly from graft donor cells, sampled 360 days after TCRalphabeta/CD19-depleted stem cell transplant. The receptors stem from a boy under three years old who had a stem cell transplant for SCID, so the T cells may come from the graft donor. CDR3s include the opening cysteine and the closing phenylalanine or tryptophan.

V gene: TRBV29-1; CDR3 protein: CSVHRDDTGELFF
V gene: TRBV10-3; CDR3 protein: CAATGVGGRGNTIYF
V gene: TRBV6-2/TRBV6-3; CDR3 protein: CASTRGPLGEQYF
V gene: TRBV29-1; CDR3 protein: CSVLEGGVTNEQFF
V gene: TRBV5-8; CDR3 protein: CASSLLGTGDEQYF
V gene: TRBV4-1; CDR3 protein: CASSQAWNTGELFF
V gene: TRBV5-1; CDR3 protein: CASSLDGASGGFGEQFF
V gene: TRBV15; CDR3 protein: CATSREPTGGWADTQYF
V gene: TRBV10-3; CDR3 protein: CAATEGYMNTEAFF
V gene: TRBV10-2; CDR3 protein: CASSVISSGNEQFF
V gene: TRBV20-1; CDR3 protein: CSGDREGETQYF
V gene: TRBV20-1; CDR3 protein: CSVDGGRGDTQYF
V gene: TRBV27; CDR3 protein: CASSLSFDTLNDTGELFF
V gene: TRBV27; CDR3 protein: CASSLWGGNTGELFF
V gene: TRBV5-1; CDR3 protein: CASSLWSGQGTRGYTF
V gene: TRBV20-1; CDR3 protein: CSASPTGGRSSYEQYF
V gene: TRBV20-1; CDR3 protein: CSARDTQGAHYGYTF
V gene: TRBV5-1; CDR3 protein: CASRHSGPDTEAFF
V gene: TRBV20-1; CDR3 protein: CSAIPPSSYNEQFF
V gene: TRBV28; CDR3 protein: CASRAQGAGYTGELFF
V gene: TRBV6-5; CDR3 protein: CASSTSGGAVYNEQFF
V gene: TRBV9; CDR3 protein: CATNQQGFDQETQYF
V gene: TRBV7-9; CDR3 protein: CASSPGQTTSTDTQYF
V gene: TRBV7-2; CDR3 protein: CASSVQNSVSGNTIYF
V gene: TRBV9; CDR3 protein: CASGAGGAQYF
V gene: TRBV7-6; CDR3 protein: CASSARGGGEGTEAFF
V gene: TRBV4-1; CDR3 protein: CASSQTNPGQGYEQYF
V gene: TRBV5-6; CDR3 protein: CASSSRDRGDTQYF